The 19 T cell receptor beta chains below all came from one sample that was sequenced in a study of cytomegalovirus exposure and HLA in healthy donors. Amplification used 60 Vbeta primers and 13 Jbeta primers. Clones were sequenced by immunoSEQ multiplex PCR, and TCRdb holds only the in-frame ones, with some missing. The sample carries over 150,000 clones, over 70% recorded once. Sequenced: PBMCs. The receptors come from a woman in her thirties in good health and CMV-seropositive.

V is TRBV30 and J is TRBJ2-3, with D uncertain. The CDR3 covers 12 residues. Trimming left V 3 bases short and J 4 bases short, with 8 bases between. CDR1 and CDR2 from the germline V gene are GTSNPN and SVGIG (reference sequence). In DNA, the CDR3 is TGTGCCTGGAGGGCCGCACCAGATACGCAGTATTTT. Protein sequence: CAWRAAPDTQYF.

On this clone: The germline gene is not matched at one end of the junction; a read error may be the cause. The CDR3 DNA sequence: TGCGCCAGCAGCCCGGACAGCTCCCACAATCAACCCCAGCATTTT. The encoded protein is CASSPDSSHNQPQHF. The chain uses TRBV5-1 and TRBJ1-5; D might be TRBD1 (6 bases). The CDR3 has 15 residues. Germline values: CDR1 SGHRS, CDR2 YFSETQ.

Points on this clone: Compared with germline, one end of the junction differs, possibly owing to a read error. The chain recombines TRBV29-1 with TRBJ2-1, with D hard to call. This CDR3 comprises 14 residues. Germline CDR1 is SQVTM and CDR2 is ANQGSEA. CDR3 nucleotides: TGCAGCGTTAAAGAAGGTACGACTTACAATGAGCAGTTCTTC. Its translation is CSVKEGTTYNEQFF.

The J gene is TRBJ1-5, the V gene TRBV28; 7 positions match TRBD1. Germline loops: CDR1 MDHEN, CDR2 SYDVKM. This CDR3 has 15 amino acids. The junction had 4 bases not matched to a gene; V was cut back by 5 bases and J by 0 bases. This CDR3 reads CASSPNRGSNQPQHF. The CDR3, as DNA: TGTGCCAGCAGTCCCAACAGGGGTAGCAATCAGCCCCAGCATTTT.

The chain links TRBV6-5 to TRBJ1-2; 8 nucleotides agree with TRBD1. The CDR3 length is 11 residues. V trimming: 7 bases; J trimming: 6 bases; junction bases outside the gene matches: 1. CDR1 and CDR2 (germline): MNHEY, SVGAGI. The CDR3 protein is CASKDRDGYTF. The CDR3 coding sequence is TGTGCCAGCAAGGACAGGGATGGCTACACCTTC.

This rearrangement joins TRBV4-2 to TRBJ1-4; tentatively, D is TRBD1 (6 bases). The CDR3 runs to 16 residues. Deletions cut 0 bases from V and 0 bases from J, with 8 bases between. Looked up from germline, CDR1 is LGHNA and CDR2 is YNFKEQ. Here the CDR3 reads CASSQEEGATNEKLFF. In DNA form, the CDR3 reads TGTGCCAGCAGCCAAGAAGAGGGGGCAACTAATGAAAAACTGTTTTTT.

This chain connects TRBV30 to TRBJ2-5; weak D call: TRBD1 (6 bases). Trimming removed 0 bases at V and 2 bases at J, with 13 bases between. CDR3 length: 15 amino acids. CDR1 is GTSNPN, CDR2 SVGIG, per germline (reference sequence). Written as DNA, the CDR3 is TGTGCCTGGAGTGTTGGCTATGACAGGCAAGAGACCCAGTACTTC. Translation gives CAWSVGYDRQETQYF.

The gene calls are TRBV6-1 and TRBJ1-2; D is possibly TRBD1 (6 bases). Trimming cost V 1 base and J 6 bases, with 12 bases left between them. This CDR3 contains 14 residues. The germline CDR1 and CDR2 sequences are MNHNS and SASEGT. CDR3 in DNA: TGTGCCAGCAGTGAAGGCCTACAGGGTGATGGCTACACCTTC. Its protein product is CASSEGLQGDGYTF.

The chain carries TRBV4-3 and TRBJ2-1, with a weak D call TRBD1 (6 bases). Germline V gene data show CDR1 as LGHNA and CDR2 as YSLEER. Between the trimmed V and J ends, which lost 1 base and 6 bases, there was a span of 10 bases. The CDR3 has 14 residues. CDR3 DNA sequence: TGCGCCAGCAGCCAAGGGGGGCCCCTCAATGAGCAGTTCTTC. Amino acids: CASSQGGPLNEQFF.

CDR3 amino acids: CASIWGQAVNEQFF. The CDR3 region has the DNA TGTGCCAGCATCTGGGGACAGGCGGTCAATGAGCAGTTCTTC. The V and J genes are TRBV7-2 and TRBJ2-1, with TRBD1 matching over 8 bases. This CDR3 has 14 residues. Germline CDR1 is SGHTA and CDR2 is FQGNSA. Unmatched junction bases numbered 8, after V lost 7 bases and J lost 6 bases.

CDR3 nucleotides: TGTGCCAGCAGCCAAGGGGTAGCGGGCCCCCTCGAGCAGTTCTTC. It codes for CASSQGVAGPLEQFF. The V and J genes are TRBV7-2 and TRBJ2-1, with 7 bases that match TRBD2. This CDR3 has 15 residues. V lost 5 bases, J lost 10 bases, and 14 bases stayed unmatched. Germline CDR1 and CDR2: SGHTA and FQGNSA.

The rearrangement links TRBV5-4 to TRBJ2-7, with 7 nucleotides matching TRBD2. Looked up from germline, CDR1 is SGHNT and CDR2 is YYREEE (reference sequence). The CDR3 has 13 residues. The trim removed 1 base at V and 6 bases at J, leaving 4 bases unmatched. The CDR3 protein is CASSLWGGREQYF. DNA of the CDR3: TGTGCCAGCAGCTTGTGGGGGGGTCGCGAGCAGTACTTC.

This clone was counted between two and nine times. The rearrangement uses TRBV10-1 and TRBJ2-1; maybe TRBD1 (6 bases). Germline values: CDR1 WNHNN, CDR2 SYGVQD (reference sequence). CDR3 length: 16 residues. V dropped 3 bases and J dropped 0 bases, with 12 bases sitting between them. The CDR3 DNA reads TGCGCCAGCAGTGATTTTGGACAGATCTCCTACAATGAGCAGTTCTTC. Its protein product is CASSDFGQISYNEQFF.

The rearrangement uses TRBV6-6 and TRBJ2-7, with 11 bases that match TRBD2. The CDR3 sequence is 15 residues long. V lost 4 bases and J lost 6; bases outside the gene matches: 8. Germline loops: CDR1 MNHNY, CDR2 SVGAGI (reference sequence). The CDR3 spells CASSLELAGETEQYF. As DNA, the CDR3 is TGTGCCAGCAGTTTGGAACTAGCGGGGGAGACCGAGCAGTACTTC.

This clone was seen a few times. DNA of the CDR3: TGTGCCAGCAGCTTAGGGAGGGGCTACAATGAGCAGTTCTTC. The encoded protein is CASSLGRGYNEQFF. The J gene is TRBJ2-1, the V gene TRBV11-1, with D perhaps TRBD2 (6 bases). This CDR3 is built from 14 residues. Looked up from germline, CDR1 is SGHAT and CDR2 is FQDESV (reference sequence). The ends were cut back, 1 base at V and 3 bases at J, with 7 bases in the middle.

CDR3 in amino acids: CASSLMTGGTEAFF. The CDR3, as DNA: TGCGCCAGCAGCTTAATGACAGGGGGCACTGAAGCTTTCTTT. This chain uses TRBV5-1 with TRBJ1-1; 9 nucleotides match TRBD1. With V trimmed by 2 bases and J by 4 bases, 3 bases remained unmatched. Germline values: CDR1 SGHRS, CDR2 YFSETQ. This CDR3 region has 14 residues.

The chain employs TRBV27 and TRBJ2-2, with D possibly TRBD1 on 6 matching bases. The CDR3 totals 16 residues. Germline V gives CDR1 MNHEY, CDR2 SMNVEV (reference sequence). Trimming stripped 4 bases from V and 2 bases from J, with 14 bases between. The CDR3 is CASSWMAGVNTGELFF. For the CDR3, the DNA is TGTGCCAGCAGTTGGATGGCAGGGGTTAACACCGGGGAGCTGTTTTTT.

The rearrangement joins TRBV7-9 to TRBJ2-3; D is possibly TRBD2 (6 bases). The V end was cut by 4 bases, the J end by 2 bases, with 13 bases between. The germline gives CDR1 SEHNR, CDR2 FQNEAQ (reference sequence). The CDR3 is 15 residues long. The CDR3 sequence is CASSSPLAITDTQYF. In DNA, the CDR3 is TGTGCCAGCAGCTCACCCCTAGCGATCACAGATACGCAGTATTTT.

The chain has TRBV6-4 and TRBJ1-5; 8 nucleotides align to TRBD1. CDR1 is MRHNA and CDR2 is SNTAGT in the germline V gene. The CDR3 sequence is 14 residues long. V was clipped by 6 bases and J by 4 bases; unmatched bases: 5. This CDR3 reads CASSPDRGNQPQHF. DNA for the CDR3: TGTGCCAGCAGCCCCGACAGGGGTAATCAGCCCCAGCATTTT.